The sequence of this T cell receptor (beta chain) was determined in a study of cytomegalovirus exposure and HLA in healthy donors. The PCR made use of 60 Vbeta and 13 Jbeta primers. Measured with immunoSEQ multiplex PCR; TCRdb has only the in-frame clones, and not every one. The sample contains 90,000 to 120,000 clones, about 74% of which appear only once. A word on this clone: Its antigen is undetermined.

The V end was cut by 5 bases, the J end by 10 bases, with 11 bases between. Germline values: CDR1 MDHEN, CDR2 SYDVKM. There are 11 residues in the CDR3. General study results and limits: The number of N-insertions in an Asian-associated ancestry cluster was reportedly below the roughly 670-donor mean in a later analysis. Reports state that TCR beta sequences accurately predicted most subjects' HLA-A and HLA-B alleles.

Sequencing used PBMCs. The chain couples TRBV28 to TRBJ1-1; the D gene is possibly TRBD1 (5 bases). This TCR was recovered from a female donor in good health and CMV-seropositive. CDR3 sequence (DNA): TGTGCCAGCAGTGCCGTTCAGGGAGCTTTCTTT. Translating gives CASSAVQGAFF.